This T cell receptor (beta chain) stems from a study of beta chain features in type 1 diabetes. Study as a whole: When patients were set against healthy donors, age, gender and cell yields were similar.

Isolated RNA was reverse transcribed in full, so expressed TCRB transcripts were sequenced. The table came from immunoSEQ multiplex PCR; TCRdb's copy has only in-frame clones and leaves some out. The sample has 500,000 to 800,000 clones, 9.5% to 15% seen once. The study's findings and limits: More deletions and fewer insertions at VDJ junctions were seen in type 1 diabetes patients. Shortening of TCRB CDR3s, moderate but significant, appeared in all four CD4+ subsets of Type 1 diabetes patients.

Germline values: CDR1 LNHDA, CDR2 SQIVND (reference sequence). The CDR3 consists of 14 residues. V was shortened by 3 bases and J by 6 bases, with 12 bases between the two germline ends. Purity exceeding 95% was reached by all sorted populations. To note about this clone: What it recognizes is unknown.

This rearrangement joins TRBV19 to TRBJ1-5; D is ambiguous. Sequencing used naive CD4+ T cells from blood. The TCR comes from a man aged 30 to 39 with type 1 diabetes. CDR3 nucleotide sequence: TGTGCCAGTAGTATGGAGGGAATAGTTCAGCCCCAGCATTTT. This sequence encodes CASSMEGIVQPQHF.